This T cell receptor beta chain is from a study of cytomegalovirus exposure and HLA in healthy donors. On the study more broadly: Unique TCRs numbering around 85 million, obtained from HLA-typed donors, made up an early data release.

The PCR had 60 Vbeta and 13 Jbeta primers. Data came from immunoSEQ multiplex PCR; TCRdb stores just in-frame clones and leaves some out. Altogether some 150,000 clones are present, around 74% being singletons, with the ten largest covering around 6.3%. Whole-study results and caveats: As was reported, the classifier diagnosed cytomegalovirus status with high specificity and sensitivity. Some V segments (TRBV6-2 and TRBV6-3 among them) were excluded as indistinguishable.

This clone was detected only once. The antigen is unknown. The donors comprised healthy bone marrow donors. This CDR3 has 18 residues. Germline lookup yields CDR1 MDHEN and CDR2 SYDVKM. V lost 6 bases, J lost 2 bases, and 14 bases stayed unmatched. V is TRBV28 and J is TRBJ2-7; TRBD2 matches at 12 bases. The sequence derives from a man aged 50-59 years in good health and CMV-seropositive. Sequencing was done on a sample of PBMCs. CDR3 sequence: CASRDRGGLAGKAYEQYF. CDR3 in DNA: TGTGCCAGCAGAGACAGGGGAGGACTAGCGGGGAAGGCCTACGAGCAGTACTTC.